One and the same sample provided the 6 T cell receptor beta chains below, sequenced in a study of control samples from healthy donors and cancer patients. Libraries were prepared by immunoSEQ multiplex PCR; TCRdb keeps only in-frame clonotypes and omits some of them. The table has about 83,000 clones, roughly 89% seen once. Sequenced material: blood. Receptor source: a man younger than 40 in good health.

This sequence joins TRBV15 and TRBJ1-1; unclear D gene. V was pared by 1 base and J by 0 bases, with 6 bases between. Germline CDR1 reads LNHNV; CDR2 reads YYDKDF (reference sequence). The CDR3 is 14 residues long. CDR3 nucleotide sequence: TGTGCCACCAGCAGAGGACACCTGAACACTGAAGCTTTCTTT. It translates to CATSRGHLNTEAFF.

CDR3 nucleotides: TGTGCCAGCAGCTTAAATCAGGCAGGACCATTATACGAGCAGTACTTC. It specifies CASSLNQAGPLYEQYF. V and J are TRBV7-2 and TRBJ2-7, with D unresolved. The germline V and J ends were trimmed by 2 bases and 4 bases, with 18 bases remaining between them. Germline V lookup: CDR1 SGHTA, CDR2 FQGNSA. This CDR3 region has 16 residues.

This sequence joins TRBV6-2 or TRBV6-3 and TRBJ1-4; D is possibly TRBD1 (5 bases). Germline V gene lookup returns CDR1 MNHEY and CDR2 SVGEGT. The V and J ends lost 0 bases and 5 bases respectively, with 7 bases between them. This CDR3 region has 14 residues. The CDR3 is CASSYSGTNEKLFF. Here the CDR3 DNA reads TGTGCCAGCAGTTACTCAGGGACCAATGAAAAACTGTTTTTT.

V usage is TRBV27 and J usage is TRBJ1-5; D possibly corresponds to TRBD1 (5 bases). Trimming cost V 4 bases and J 6 bases, with 16 bases left between them. The CDR3 sequence is 15 residues long. The germline CDR1 and CDR2 sequences are MNHEY and SMNVEV (reference sequence). The CDR3 loop reads CASSSYGGTTQPQHF. Here the CDR3 DNA reads TGTGCCAGCAGTTCATACGGGGGAACTACTCAGCCCCAGCATTTT.

This clone was observed once. The chain joins TRBV6-5 to TRBJ2-7; 7 bases are a match to TRBD1. The CDR3 is made up of 16 amino acids. J gave up 2 bases and V 0 bases, and 7 bases lay outside the gene matches. Germline CDR1 reads MNHEY; CDR2 reads SVGAGI. The CDR3 DNA sequence: TGTGCCAGCAGTTACTCGACAGGGTCCGGGCCCTACGAGCAGTACTTC. This sequence encodes CASSYSTGSGPYEQYF.

This clone was counted a single time. The chain uses TRBV12-3 or TRBV12-4 and TRBJ1-2; 8 positions match TRBD1. This CDR3 has 13 amino acids. J gave up 6 bases and V 6 bases, and 6 bases lay outside the gene matches. CDR3 DNA: TGTGCCAGCAGCCTCCAGACAGGGGATGGCTACACCTTC. The encoded protein is CASSLQTGDGYTF.